This T cell receptor (beta chain) was captured by sequencing in a study of T cells in Graves' hyperthyroidism and ophthalmopathy. Exclusion of a patient resulted from uncontrolled infection, other autoimmune disease, pregnancy or lactation. Blood was sampled at initial diagnosis of hyperthyroidism, prior to onset of any ophthalmopathy symptoms. The CDR3 has 15 amino acids. V lost 3 bases to trimming and J lost 4 bases, with 15 bases between them. Points from the study as a whole: Ophthalmopathy was predicted by the model a median of about 6.5 months ahead of onset. By a 13 V-J model, ophthalmopathy was set apart from stable hyperthyroidism.

This clonotype was detected ten times or more. Its antigen is undetermined. Amplification yielded TCR beta CDR3 regions, with RNA transcripts as the source. With the HTBI primer set, the TCR CDR3 went through a first round of RT-PCR. MiXCR, applied by TCRdb to the multiplex PCR reads, yields one record per CDR3 protein. The sample comprises some 370,000 distinct CDR3 sequences, approximately 18% of which are singletons, and around a third rests with the top ten. This TCR came from a woman under 40 with Graves' hyperthyroidism that later progressed to Graves' ophthalmopathy. The chain carries TRBV12-3 or TRBV12-4 and TRBJ1-1; no clear D gene. Sequenced sample: blood. CDR3 in DNA: TGTGCCAGCAGTTTCGTTCCAATCGGGGTCACTGAAGCTTTCTTT. Encoded protein: CASSFVPIGVTEAFF.